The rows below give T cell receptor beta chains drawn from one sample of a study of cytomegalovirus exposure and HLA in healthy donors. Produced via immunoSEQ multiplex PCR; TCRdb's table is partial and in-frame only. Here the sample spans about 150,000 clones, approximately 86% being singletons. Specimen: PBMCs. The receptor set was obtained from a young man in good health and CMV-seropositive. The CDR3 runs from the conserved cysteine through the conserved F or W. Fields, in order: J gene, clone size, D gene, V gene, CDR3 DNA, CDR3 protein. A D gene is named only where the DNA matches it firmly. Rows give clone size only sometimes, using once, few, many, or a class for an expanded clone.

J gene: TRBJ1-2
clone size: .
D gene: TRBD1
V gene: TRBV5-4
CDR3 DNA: TGTGCCAGCAGCGACGGGACAGCCCAGAGGGGCTATGGCTACACCTTC
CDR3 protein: CASSDGTAQRGYGYTF

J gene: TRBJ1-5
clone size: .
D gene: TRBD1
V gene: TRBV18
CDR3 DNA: TGTGCCAGCTCTCGGACAGGTGTTGGCAATCAGCCCCAGCATTTT
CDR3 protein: CASSRTGVGNQPQHF

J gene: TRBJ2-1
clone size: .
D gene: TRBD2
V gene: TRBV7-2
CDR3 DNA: TGTGCCAGCAGCTTATCGGGGGGGGCGAGCTACCCTTGGAATGAGCAGTTCTTC
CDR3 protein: CASSLSGGASYPWNEQFF

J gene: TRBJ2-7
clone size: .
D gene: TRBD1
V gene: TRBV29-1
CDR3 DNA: TGCAGCGTACTAGGACAGGGCGCCGTTGGATACGAGCAGTACTTC
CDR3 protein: CSVLGQGAVGYEQYF

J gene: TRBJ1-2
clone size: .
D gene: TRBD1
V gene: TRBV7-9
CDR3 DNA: TGTGCCAGCAGACAAAACGACAGGGGGCCCCCTAACTATGGCTACACCTTC
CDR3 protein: CASRQNDRGPPNYGYTF

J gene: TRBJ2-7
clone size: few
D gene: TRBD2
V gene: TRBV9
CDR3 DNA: TGTGCCAGCAGCGCGACTAGCGGGAGGTACGAGCAGTACTTC
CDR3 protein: CASSATSGRYEQYF

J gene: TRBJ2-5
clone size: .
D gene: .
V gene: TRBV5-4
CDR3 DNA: TGTGCCAGCAGGGACAGCGGTGGAGAGACCCAGTACTTC
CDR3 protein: CASRDSGGETQYF

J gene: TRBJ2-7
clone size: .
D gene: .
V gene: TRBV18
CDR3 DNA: TGTGCCAGCTCACCGCTGACTAGCTCCTACGAGCAGTACTTC
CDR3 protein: CASSPLTSSYEQYF

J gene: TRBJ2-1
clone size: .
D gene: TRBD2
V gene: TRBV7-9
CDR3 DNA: TGTGCCAGCAGCCCCGGGACTAGCGGCTACAATGAGCAGTTCTTC
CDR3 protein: CASSPGTSGYNEQFF

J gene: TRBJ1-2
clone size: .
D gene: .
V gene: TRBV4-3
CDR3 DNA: TGCGCCAGCCGTTCCCTAGGTGGAAACTATGGCTACACCTTC
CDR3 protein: CASRSLGGNYGYTF

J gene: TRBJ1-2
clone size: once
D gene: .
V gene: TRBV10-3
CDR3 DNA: TGTGCCATCAGTGTGGGGCCGGCAGCTAACTATGGCTACACCTTC
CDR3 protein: CAISVGPAANYGYTF

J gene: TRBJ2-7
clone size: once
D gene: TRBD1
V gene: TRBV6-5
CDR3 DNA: TGTGCCAGCAGCCACGGGGACAGGGGCGGTCACGAGCAGTACTTC
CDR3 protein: CASSHGDRGGHEQYF

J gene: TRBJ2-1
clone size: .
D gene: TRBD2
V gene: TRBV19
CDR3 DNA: TGTGCCAGTAGTAATTCTGGGACTAGCGGGAGTGGACCGTTCTTC
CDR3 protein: CASSNSGTSGSGPFF

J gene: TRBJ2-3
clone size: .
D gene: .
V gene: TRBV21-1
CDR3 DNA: TGTGCCAGCAGCAAAGCCCCGACTAGCGGGGGGGCAGAAGATACGCAGTATTTT
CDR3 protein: CASSKAPTSGGAEDTQYF

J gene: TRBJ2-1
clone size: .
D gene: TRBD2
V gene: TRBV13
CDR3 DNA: TGTGCCAGCAGCTTGCTAGCGGGGTCTCGGAATGAGCAGTTCTTC
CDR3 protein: CASSLLAGSRNEQFF

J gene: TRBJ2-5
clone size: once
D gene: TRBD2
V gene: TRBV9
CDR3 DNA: TGTGCCAGCAGCGTAGCGGCGGGGGGGCATCGGGAGACCCAGTACTTC
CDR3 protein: CASSVAAGGHRETQYF

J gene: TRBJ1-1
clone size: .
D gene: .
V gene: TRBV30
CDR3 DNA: TGTGCCTGGAGTGTACTAGGGAACACTGAAGCTTTCTTT
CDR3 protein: CAWSVLGNTEAFF

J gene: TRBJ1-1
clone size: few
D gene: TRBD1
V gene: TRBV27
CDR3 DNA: TGTGCCAGCAGCCCTCGGGACAGGGTGGGTGAAGCTTTCTTT
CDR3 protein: CASSPRDRVGEAFF

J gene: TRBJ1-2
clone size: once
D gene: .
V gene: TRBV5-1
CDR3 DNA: TGCGCCAGCAGCCTCCGGGAGAGGGGTTTCGATGGCTACACCTTC
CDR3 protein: CASSLRERGFDGYTF

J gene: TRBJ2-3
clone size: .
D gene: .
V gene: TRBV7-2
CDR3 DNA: TGTGCCAGCAGCTCACCGGGACTCAGCACAGATACGCAGTATTTT
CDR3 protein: CASSSPGLSTDTQYF

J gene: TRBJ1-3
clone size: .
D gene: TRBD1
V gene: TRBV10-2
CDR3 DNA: TGCGCCAGCAGTACAGGGGGCGCATATGGAAACACCATATATTTT
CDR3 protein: CASSTGGAYGNTIYF

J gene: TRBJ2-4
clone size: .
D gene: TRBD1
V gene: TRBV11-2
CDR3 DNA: TGTGCCAGCAGCGTCGACAGGGCTCTAAACATTCAGTACTTC
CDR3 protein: CASSVDRALNIQYF

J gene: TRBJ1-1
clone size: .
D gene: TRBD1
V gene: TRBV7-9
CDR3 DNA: TGTGCCAGCAGCTTTCAGGGGGGTCTCCACACTGAAGCTTTCTTT
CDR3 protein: CASSFQGGLHTEAFF

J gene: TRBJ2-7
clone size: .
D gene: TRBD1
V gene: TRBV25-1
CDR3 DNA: TGTGCCAGGGAGACGACAGGGCGGGACGAGCAGTACTTC
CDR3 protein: CARETTGRDEQYF

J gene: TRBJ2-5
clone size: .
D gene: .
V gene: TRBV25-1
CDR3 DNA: TGTGCCAGCAGTGCCACCCGACCGGGGGCCCAGTACTTC
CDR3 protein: CASSATRPGAQYF

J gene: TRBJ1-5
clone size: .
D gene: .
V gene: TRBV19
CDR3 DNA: TGTGCCAGTAGTTCCCCCTACAGGGACCTCAGCAATCAGCCCCAGCATTTT
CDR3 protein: CASSSPYRDLSNQPQHF

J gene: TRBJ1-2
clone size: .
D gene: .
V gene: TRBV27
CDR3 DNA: TGTGCCAGCAGTTTCGGTCCCAACTATGGCTACACCTTC
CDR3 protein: CASSFGPNYGYTF

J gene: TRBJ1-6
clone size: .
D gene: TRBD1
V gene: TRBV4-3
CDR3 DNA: TGCGCCAGCAGCCAAGTCCGGACAGGGGATGGTTCACCCCTCCACTTT
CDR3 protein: CASSQVRTGDGSPLHF

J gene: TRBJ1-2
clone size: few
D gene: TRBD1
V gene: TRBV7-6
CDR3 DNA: TGTGCCAGCAGCTTGGAGGGGGCTCTGGGCTACACCTTC
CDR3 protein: CASSLEGALGYTF

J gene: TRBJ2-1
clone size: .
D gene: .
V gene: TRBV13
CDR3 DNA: TGTGCCAGCAGCTTACGGCTAGTAGGTGGCAATGAGCAGTTCTTC
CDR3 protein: CASSLRLVGGNEQFF

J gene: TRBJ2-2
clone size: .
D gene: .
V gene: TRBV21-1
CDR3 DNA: TGTGCCAGCAGCAAAGTGGACAGGGTTGGAGGGGAGCTGTTTTTT
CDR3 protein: CASSKVDRVGGELFF

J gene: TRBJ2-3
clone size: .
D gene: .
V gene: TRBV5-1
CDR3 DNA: TGCGCCAGCAAGGTGGGGGGGCCTGATACGCAGTATTTT
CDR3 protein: CASKVGGPDTQYF

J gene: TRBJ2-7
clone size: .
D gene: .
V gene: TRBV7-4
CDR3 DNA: TGTGCCAGCAGCTCCTTTCGGAGGACCACTGAACCACGCTGGGGATACGAGCAGTACTTC
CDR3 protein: CASSSFRRTTEPRWGYEQYF

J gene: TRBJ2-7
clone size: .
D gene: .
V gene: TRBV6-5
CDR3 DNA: TGTGCCAGCAGTTACGGCTGGCCCTACGAGCAGTACTTC
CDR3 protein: CASSYGWPYEQYF

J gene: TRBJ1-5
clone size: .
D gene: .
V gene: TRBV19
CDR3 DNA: TGTGCCAGTAGTACCCGCGGGGTGGGGGATCAGCCCCAGCATTTT
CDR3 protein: CASSTRGVGDQPQHF

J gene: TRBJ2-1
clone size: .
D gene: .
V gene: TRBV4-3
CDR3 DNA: TGCGCCAGCAGCCCCCAGGGGCGTCGGGGTGAGCAGTTCTTC
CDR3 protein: CASSPQGRRGEQFF

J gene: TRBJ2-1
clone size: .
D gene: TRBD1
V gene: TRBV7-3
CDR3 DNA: TGTGCCAGCAGCTCGGGACAGGGTAGGGATGAGCAGTTCTTC
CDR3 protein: CASSSGQGRDEQFF

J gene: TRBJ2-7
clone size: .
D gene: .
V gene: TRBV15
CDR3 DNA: TGTGCCACCAGCAGAGAGGAGGACAGATACACCTACGAGCAGTACTTC
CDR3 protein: CATSREEDRYTYEQYF

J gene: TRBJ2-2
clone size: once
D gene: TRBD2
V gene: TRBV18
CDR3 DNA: TGTGCCAGCTCACCGAGGCAGGCTAGCGGAAGAGACGGGGAGCTGTTTTTT
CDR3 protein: CASSPRQASGRDGELFF

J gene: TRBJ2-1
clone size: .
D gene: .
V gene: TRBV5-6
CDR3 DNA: TGTGCCAGCAGCCCGTGGGGGCTCGATAAAAATGAGCAGTTCTTC
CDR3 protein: CASSPWGLDKNEQFF

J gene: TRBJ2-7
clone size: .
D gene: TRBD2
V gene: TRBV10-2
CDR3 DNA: TGCGCCAGCAGCGTCGTGCGGGGGAAGAACGAGCAGTACTTC
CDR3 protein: CASSVVRGKNEQYF

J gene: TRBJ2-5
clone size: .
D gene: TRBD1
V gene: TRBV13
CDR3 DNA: TGTGCCAGCAGCGGATGGGACAGGGGGCAAGAGACCCAGTACTTC
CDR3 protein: CASSGWDRGQETQYF

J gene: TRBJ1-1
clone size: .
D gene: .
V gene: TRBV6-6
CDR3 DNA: TGTGCCAGCAGTTACCTCACGGTCAACACTGAAGCTTTCTTT
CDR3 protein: CASSYLTVNTEAFF

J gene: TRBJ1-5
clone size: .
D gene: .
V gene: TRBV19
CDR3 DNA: TGTGCCAGTAGTATCCCAGCGGTCCTAAATCAGCCCCAGCATTTT
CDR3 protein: CASSIPAVLNQPQHF

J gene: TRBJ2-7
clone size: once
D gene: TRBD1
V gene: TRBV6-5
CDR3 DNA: TGTGCCAGCAGAACCGACAGGGGAAGCTCCTACGAGCAGTACTTC
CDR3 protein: CASRTDRGSSYEQYF

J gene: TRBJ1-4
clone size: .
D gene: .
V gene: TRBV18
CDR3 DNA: TGTGCCAGCTCACCAGGAGGAGGGAAAAATGAAAAACTGTTTTTT
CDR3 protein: CASSPGGGKNEKLFF

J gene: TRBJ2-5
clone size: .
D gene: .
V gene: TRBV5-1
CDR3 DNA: TGCGCCAGCAGCTTGGGAGACAGGACCCAAGAGACCCAGTACTTC
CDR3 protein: CASSLGDRTQETQYF

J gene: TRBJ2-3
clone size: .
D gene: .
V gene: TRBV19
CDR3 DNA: TGTGCCGGCCCGGGGGTGATAGGGACAGATACGCAGTATTTT
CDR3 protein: CAGPGVIGTDTQYF

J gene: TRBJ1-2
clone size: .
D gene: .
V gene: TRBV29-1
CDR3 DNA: TGCAGCGTTGGGAAGTTAGCCTATGGCTACACCTTC
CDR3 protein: CSVGKLAYGYTF

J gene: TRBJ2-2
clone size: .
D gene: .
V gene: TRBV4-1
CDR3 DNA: TGCGCCAGCAGTCCCTCTAGGTCCGTGACCGGGGAGCTGTTTTTT
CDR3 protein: CASSPSRSVTGELFF

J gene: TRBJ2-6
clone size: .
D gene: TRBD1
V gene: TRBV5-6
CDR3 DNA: TGTGCCAGCAGCTACGGACAGGGGCTTTGGTCTGGGGCCAACGTCCTGACTTTC
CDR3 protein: CASSYGQGLWSGANVLTF